One sample yielded the 2 T cell receptor beta chains listed below, sequenced in a study of blood T cell repertoires in COVID-19. TCRdb's table, derived via immunoSEQ multiplex PCR, lists solely in-frame clones and lacks some. The sample has under 500,000 clones, 70% to 90% seen once; the top ten hold almost 2%. Sample: PBMCs or T cells enriched from blood (not recorded which). The receptor set was obtained from a woman between 18 and 30 years old with acute COVID-19.

The chain links TRBV3-1 (or the pseudogene TRBV3-2) to TRBJ2-1; 9 bases align to TRBD2. The junction had 5 bases not matched to a gene; V was cut back by 4 bases and J by 7 bases. CDR1 and CDR2 from the germline V gene are LGHDT and YNNKEL (reference sequence). The length of the CDR3 is 14 residues. CDR3: CASSPSGKRNEQFF. CDR3 bases: TGTGCCAGCAGCCCTAGCGGGAAGAGGAATGAGCAGTTCTTC.

V is TRBV19 and J is TRBJ2-1; no definite D call. CDR3 length: 14 residues. V lost 3 bases, J lost 12 bases, and 18 bases lay in between. Germline values: CDR1 LNHDA, CDR2 SQIVND (reference sequence). The CDR3 nucleotides read TGTGCCAGTAGTATTGCTCCCGAGACGGAGAGGCAGTTCTTC. This translates into CASSIAPETERQFF.